The sequence of this T cell receptor (beta chain) was determined in a study of T cells in Graves' hyperthyroidism and ophthalmopathy. RNA transcripts yielded amplified TCR beta CDR3 regions. The HTBI primer set drove a first-round RT-PCR of the TCR CDR3. TCRdb processed the multiplex PCR reads anew with MiXCR; each CDR3 protein has one entry. The top ten hold 7.3% of the sample, which has about 590,000 distinct CDR3 sequences, 15% to 19% seen once. The study, taken as a whole, reports: For ophthalmopathy, model prediction preceded onset by a median about 6.4 months.

CDR1 is MNHNS, CDR2 SASEGT, per germline. The CDR3 has 15 residues. The V segment lost 5 bases and the J segment 8 bases; nucleotides outside the gene matches: 10. About this clonotype itself: Its antigen is not identified.

Sequences were obtained from blood. J is TRBJ2-1 and V is TRBV6-1, with TRBD1 matching over 9 bases. The TCR was taken from a woman younger than 45 with Graves' hyperthyroidism. The CDR3 protein is CASSWGTGIADEQFF. The CDR3 nucleotides are TGTGCCAGCAGTTGGGGGACAGGGATCGCGGATGAGCAGTTCTTC.